One and the same sample provided the 23 T cell receptor beta chains below, sequenced in a study of beta chain features in type 1 diabetes. The sequenced template was cDNA made from the entire isolated RNA. Assay used: immunoSEQ multiplex PCR; TCRdb lists only in-frame clones, some missing. Altogether 450,000 to 550,000 clones are present, roughly 30% being singletons, with the ten largest covering more than 0.055%. Sequenced material: naive CD4+ T cells from blood. These receptors were collected from a man in his late teens or twenties in good health.

This rearrangement joins TRBV18 to TRBJ1-2; D possibly corresponds to TRBD1 (5 bases). Germline values: CDR1 KGHSH, CDR2 LQKENI. The CDR3 length is 14 residues. V was trimmed by 4 bases and J by 3 bases, leaving 12 bases between them. Here the CDR3 reads CASSLADKDYGYTF. CDR3 bases: TGTGCCAGCTCACTCGCGGACAAAGACTATGGCTACACCTTC.

In this sample, this clone turned up a few times. V usage is TRBV5-4 and J usage is TRBJ2-2; a possible D gene is TRBD1 (6 bases). The germline V gene encodes CDR1 SGHNT and CDR2 YYREEE (reference sequence). Trimming took 4 bases from V and 3 from J, leaving 19 bases between them. The CDR3 is made up of 17 amino acids. The CDR3 bases are TGTGCCAGCAGCACCCCACAGGGATCGACGGACACCGGGGAGCTGTTTTTT. It codes for CASSTPQGSTDTGELFF.

This clone has a handful of counts. V is TRBV6-1 and J is TRBJ1-1; TRBD1 matches 8 bases. Germline CDR1 and CDR2: MNHNS and SASEGT. The V and J ends lost 4 bases and 4 bases, in that order; junction bases with no gene match: 8. CDR3 length: 15 amino acids. The CDR3 DNA sequence: TGTGCCAGCAGTGTGGGCAGGGGGCAGGGCACTGAAGCTTTCTTT. Translating it yields CASSVGRGQGTEAFF.

The chain couples TRBV7-2 to TRBJ2-1, with TRBD2 matching 11 bases. Trimming at V came to 3 bases and at J to 3 bases, leaving 4 bases not matched to a gene. Germline V CDR1 and CDR2: SGHTA, FQGNSA. The CDR3 runs 16 residues. CDR3 amino acids: CASSFTSGSLYNEQFF. Here the CDR3 DNA reads TGTGCCAGCAGCTTCACTAGCGGGAGCCTCTACAATGAGCAGTTCTTC.

This chain joins TRBV5-1 and TRBJ2-1, with D unclear. V lost 1 base and J lost 10, with 6 bases in between. This CDR3 spans 11 amino acids. Germline-derived CDR1 and CDR2 are SGHRS and YFSETQ. As DNA, the CDR3 is TGCGCCAGCAGCTTGCTACGGGAGCAGTTCTTC. As protein: CASSLLREQFF.

The gene calls are TRBV5-6 and TRBJ2-1; D remains ambiguous. Trimming left V 2 bases short and J 7 bases short, with 10 bases between. The V gene's germline CDR1 is SGHDT and CDR2 YYEEEE. CDR3 length: 13 amino acids. The CDR3 region is CASSFPSGNEQFF. CDR3 in DNA: TGTGCCAGCAGCTTCCCTTCCGGGAATGAGCAGTTCTTC.

The chain recombines TRBV6-5 with TRBJ2-7; D uncertain. The ends were cut back, 3 bases at V and 6 bases at J, with 6 bases in the middle. Germline V gene lookup returns CDR1 MNHEY and CDR2 SVGAGI. There are 11 residues in the CDR3. The CDR3 DNA reads TGTGCCAGCAGTTATTTCTCCGAGCAGTACTTC. Protein: CASSYFSEQYF.

On this clone itself: A much larger clone is a single base away; this may be a read error. At the DNA level, this CDR3 is encoded by other sequences in the same sample as well. The chain couples TRBV9 to TRBJ2-3; no clear D gene. CDR1 is SGDLS and CDR2 is YYNGEE in the germline V gene. V was trimmed by 4 bases and J by 0 bases, leaving 3 bases between them. The CDR3 spans 12 residues. The CDR3 DNA reads TGTGCCAGCAGCCTTAGCACAGATACGCAGTATTTT. Translation gives CASSLSTDTQYF.

This clone turned up a few times. This chain joins TRBV29-1 and TRBJ1-2, with D uncertain. V lost 4 bases and J lost 0, with 12 bases in between. Germline-derived CDR1 and CDR2 are SQVTM and ANQGSEA. The CDR3 length is 14 residues. The CDR3 loop reads CSVGGRLANYGYTF. The CDR3 coding sequence is TGCAGCGTTGGTGGCAGGCTAGCTAACTATGGCTACACCTTC.

The sample holds a few counts of this clone. This chain connects TRBV4-1 to TRBJ2-3, with TRBD1 matching 8 bases. With 1 base clipped from V and 1 base from J, the junction kept 4 bases outside the gene matches. There are 16 residues in the CDR3. Germline V gene lookup returns CDR1 MGHRA and CDR2 YSYEKL. The CDR3 nucleotides are TGCGCCAGCAGCCAAGTACAGGGACAGGGCACAGATACGCAGTATTTT. Its protein product is CASSQVQGQGTDTQYF.

This clone was observed a few times. Relative to the germline gene, one junction end is altered; a read error may explain this. This chain connects TRBV4-3 to TRBJ2-5, with 8 bases matching TRBD2. The CDR3 covers 13 residues. The germline gives CDR1 LGHNA, CDR2 YSLEER. The DNA for the CDR3 is TGCGCCAGCAGCCAACAGACTAGCGCGACGCCCGACTTC. As protein: CASSQQTSATPDF.

This clone was picked up a small number of times. The CDR3 protein is CAISVGGDTQYF. The DNA for the CDR3 is TGTGCCATCAGTGTGGGAGGGGATACGCAGTATTTT. This sequence joins TRBV10-3 and TRBJ2-3; 7 nucleotides align to TRBD2. V lost 4 bases to trimming and J lost 6 bases; unmatched junction nucleotides: 1. CDR3 size: 12 residues. Per germline, CDR1 ENHRY and CDR2 SYGVKD.

The chain has TRBV4-1 and TRBJ2-2; D possibly corresponds to TRBD2 (5 bases). V was shortened by 4 bases and J by 7 bases, with 13 bases between the two germline ends. The V gene's germline CDR1 is MGHRA and CDR2 YSYEKL. The CDR3 runs to 14 residues. The CDR3 DNA follows: TGCGCCAGCAGCCCACGTTCGGGATACGGGGAGCTGTTTTTT. As protein: CASSPRSGYGELFF.

The chain has TRBV30 and TRBJ1-1, with D possibly matching TRBD1 (5 bases). The V end was cut by 0 bases, the J end by 1 base, with 12 bases between. This CDR3 spans 15 amino acids. Germline-derived CDR1 and CDR2 are GTSNPN and SVGIG (reference sequence). For the CDR3, the DNA is TGTGCCTGGAGTGTATTAGCAGGGCAGAACACTGAAGCTTTCTTT. Amino acid sequence: CAWSVLAGQNTEAFF.

This clone has just a few counts. The genes are TRBV29-1 and TRBJ1-2; the D gene is possibly TRBD1 (5 bases). This CDR3 is built from 12 residues. Trimming shortened V by 7 bases and J by 2 bases, and 11 bases separated the two germline ends. The germline CDR1 and CDR2 sequences are SQVTM and ANQGSEA. Here the CDR3 DNA reads TGCAGCGCGGGGGGAGTCAACTATGGCTACACCTTC. It translates to CSAGGVNYGYTF.

In its sample, this clone was seen once. The genes are TRBV6-5 and TRBJ2-3, with 12 bases aligning to TRBD2. This CDR3 has 16 amino acids. Per germline, CDR1 MNHEY and CDR2 SVGAGI. The J segment lost 8 bases and the V segment lost 2 bases, leaving 8 bases of the junction unmatched. The CDR3: CASSYQLAGGTGTQYF. The CDR3 region has the DNA TGTGCCAGCAGTTACCAACTAGCGGGAGGAACGGGTACGCAGTATTTT.

In its sample, this clone was seen a few times. The J gene is TRBJ2-5, the V gene TRBV4-1, with D hard to call. The CDR3 contains 16 residues. Germline V gives CDR1 MGHRA, CDR2 YSYEKL. V shed 0 bases and J shed 4 bases, with 15 bases lying between them. CDR3 nucleotides: TGCGCCAGCAGCCAAGAACTCTTCGTGGGCGGAGAGACCCAGTACTTC. It yields the protein CASSQELFVGGETQYF.

This clone occurred a few times. The rearrangement joins TRBV4-1 to TRBJ2-5, with D perhaps being TRBD1 or TRBD2 (5 bases each). Germline lookup yields CDR1 MGHRA and CDR2 YSYEKL. The CDR3 spans 16 residues. V lost 5 bases and J lost 1, with 17 bases in between. CDR3 sequence: CASSVRTPGAQETQYF. The CDR3, as DNA: TGCGCCAGCAGCGTACGGACTCCTGGGGCCCAAGAGACCCAGTACTTC.

This clone occurred a few times. This chain joins TRBV29-1 and TRBJ2-7; 12 bases align to TRBD2. The V gene end was trimmed by 5 bases and the J gene end by 6 bases; junction bases not matched to a gene: 5. The CDR3 consists of 13 residues. Germline CDR1 is SQVTM and CDR2 is ANQGSEA. The CDR3 loop is CSVKKGLAGEQYF. As DNA, the CDR3 is TGCAGCGTTAAGAAGGGACTAGCGGGCGAGCAGTACTTC.

The V call is TRBV29-1, the J call TRBJ2-1; either TRBD1 or TRBD2 may supply D (5 bases each). Looked up from germline, CDR1 is SQVTM and CDR2 is ANQGSEA. There are 12 residues in the CDR3. The V gene lost 6 bases and the J gene lost 2 bases, with 8 bases spanning the gap. DNA for the CDR3: TGCAGCGTGGGGGTTACCTACAATGAGCAGTTCTTC. Amino acids: CSVGVTYNEQFF.

This clone was observed a few times. V and J are TRBV15 and TRBJ2-1, with 10 bases matching TRBD2. This CDR3 contains 17 residues. Unmatched junction bases numbered 11, after V lost 2 bases and J lost 7 bases. Germline V gene data show CDR1 as LNHNV and CDR2 as YYDKDF (reference sequence). In DNA form, the CDR3 reads TGTGCCACCAGCAGAACCTTAGCTAGCGGGAGTGGGAATGAGCAGTTCTTC. Protein: CATSRTLASGSGNEQFF.

CDR3 protein: CASSVGLGTSGILYNEQFF. CDR3 in DNA: TGTGCCAGCAGCGTCGGACTTGGGACTAGCGGGATCCTATACAATGAGCAGTTCTTC. This chain uses TRBV9 with TRBJ2-1; 13 bases align to TRBD2. Germline trimming cut 2 bases from V and 4 bases from J; bases unmatched to any gene: 12. Germline lookup yields CDR1 SGDLS and CDR2 YYNGEE. The CDR3 has 19 amino acids.

DNA for the CDR3: TGCGCCAGCAGCCTACGGGACTTCCCTCCAGAGACCCAGTACTTC. It translates to CASSLRDFPPETQYF. The genes are TRBV4-1 and TRBJ2-5; tentatively, D is TRBD2 (6 bases). This CDR3 is built from 15 residues. Germline V gene lookup returns CDR1 MGHRA and CDR2 YSYEKL. Trimming removed 4 bases from V and 4 bases from J, with 16 bases in between.